The 9 T cell receptor beta chains reported below all come from one sample, sequenced in a study of T cells after yellow fever vaccination. TCRdb fed the 5' RACE reads into MiXCR, producing one record per CDR3 protein. The top ten clones hold roughly an eighth of a sample with approximately 550,000 distinct CDR3 sequences, less than 20% of them seen once. Sequencing was performed on PBMCs, taken 15 days after the yellow fever booster vaccination. The receptors originated from a man younger than 45 who received the YFV17D yellow fever vaccine.

The V call is TRBV12-3 or TRBV12-4, the J call TRBJ2-1, with 12 bases lining up with TRBD2. This CDR3 comprises 18 residues. Losses at the gene ends were 2 bases for V and 6 bases for J; bases not matched to a gene: 11. In DNA form, the CDR3 reads TGTGCCAGCAGTTTAAGACTAGCGGGAGTAGTACCTGGCAATGAGCAGTTCTTC. It codes for CASSLRLAGVVPGNEQFF.

This clonotype was seen only a few times. The CDR3 loop is CSAQQGKETQYF. CDR3 bases: TGCAGTGCCCAACAGGGGAAAGAGACCCAGTACTTC. The genes are TRBV20-1 and TRBJ2-5; TRBD1 matches at 7 bases. The CDR3 covers 12 residues. V was pared by 6 bases and J by 3 bases, with 4 bases of the junction left unmatched. Per germline, CDR1 DFQATT and CDR2 SNEGSKA (reference sequence).

The chain combines TRBV5-1 with TRBJ2-5; the D gene is possibly TRBD1 (5 bases). This CDR3 comprises 14 residues. CDR1 is SGHRS, CDR2 YFSETQ, per germline. V was cut by 4 bases and J by 4 bases, with 14 bases left in between. The CDR3 DNA follows: TGCGCCAGCAGCCCGCAGGGTGTCGGAGAGACCCAGTACTTC. Its protein product is CASSPQGVGETQYF.

The chain recombines TRBV5-1 with TRBJ2-7, with D unresolved. CDR3 length: 16 residues. From germline, CDR1 is SGHRS and CDR2 YFSETQ. The V end lost 4 bases, the J end lost 3 bases, and 20 bases lay between the germline ends. In nucleotides, the CDR3 is TGCGCCAGCAGCAAGAACCGGGCCCTGAGCCTCTACGAGCAGTACTTC. Its translation is CASSKNRALSLYEQYF.

This clonotype showed up just a few times. The chain has TRBV29-1 and TRBJ2-3; D may match TRBD1 or TRBD2 (5 bases each). Germline V gene lookup returns CDR1 SQVTM and CDR2 ANQGSEA. The CDR3 consists of 13 residues. Between the trimmed V and J ends, which lost 5 bases and 2 bases, there was a span of 11 bases. The CDR3 DNA reads TGCAGCGTTCATGGGGGTTCCACAGATACGCAGTATTTT. Translating gives CSVHGGSTDTQYF.

V is TRBV19 and J is TRBJ2-5; a weak D match, TRBD1 (5 bases). V lost 4 bases to trimming and J lost 5 bases, with 8 bases between them. The CDR3 contains 12 residues. Germline V CDR1 and CDR2: LNHDA, SQIVND (reference sequence). The CDR3 here is CASSKAGETQYF. The CDR3 bases are TGTGCCAGTAGTAAAGCAGGGGAGACCCAGTACTTC.

The genes are TRBV5-1 and TRBJ2-1; a weak D match, TRBD1 (6 bases). The V gene's germline CDR1 is SGHRS and CDR2 YFSETQ. This CDR3 has 16 residues. V was pared by 1 base and J by 2 bases, with 13 bases between. CDR3 in amino acids: CASSLKSGQPYNEQFF. Here the CDR3 DNA reads TGCGCCAGCAGCTTGAAGTCAGGACAGCCCTACAATGAGCAGTTCTTC. Combining the CDR3 with reference TRBV5-1 and TRBJ2-1 gives the whole variable domain KAGVTQTPRYLIKTRGQQVTLSCSPISGHRSVSWYQQTPGQGLQFLFEYFSETQRNKGNFPGRFSGRQFSNSRSEMNVSTLELGDSALYLCASSLKSGQPYNEQFFGPGTRLTVL.

This clonotype was recorded a few times. The rearrangement uses TRBV6-2 or TRBV6-3 and TRBJ2-7, with 12 bases identical to TRBD1. With V trimmed by 5 bases and J by 6 bases, 8 bases remained unmatched. The CDR3 runs to 15 residues. Germline V gene data show CDR1 as MNHEY and CDR2 as SVGEGT. DNA of the CDR3: TGTGCCAGCAGTCCATGGGACAGGGGGCGCGGCGAGCAGTACTTC. Its protein is CASSPWDRGRGEQYF.

The chain links TRBV6-1 to TRBJ2-7; the D is unclear. V shed 6 bases and J shed 2 bases, with 17 bases lying between them. Germline values: CDR1 MNHNS, CDR2 SASEGT. The CDR3 loop spans 15 amino acids. CDR3 sequence reads: CASSPPSRVAYEQYF. In DNA form, the CDR3 reads TGTGCCAGCAGCCCCCCCAGTCGGGTGGCCTACGAGCAGTACTTC.